This T cell receptor (beta chain) comes out of a study of cytomegalovirus exposure and HLA in healthy donors. The table lists this clone with a few counts. What it binds is unknown. Points from the study as a whole: An analysis done earlier found most TCR beta V segments productive about 90% or about 30% of the time. A classifier reportedly called cytomegalovirus status with high sensitivity and specificity.

It was with 60 Vbeta and 13 Jbeta primers that the PCR ran. This table comes from immunoSEQ multiplex PCR, and its TCRdb copy is limited to in-frame clones, with some not included. Of approximately 70,000 clones in the sample, 74% are singletons; the top ten hold over 10%. The sequence was collected from a human donor in good health. Sequencing was done on a sample of PBMCs.

Written as DNA, the CDR3 is TGTGCCAGCAGTTTTCCGTTAGAAGGGGCCCTTCAAGAGACCCAGTACTTC. Protein sequence: CASSFPLEGALQETQYF. V gene TRBV28 combines with J gene TRBJ2-5; D might be TRBD1 (5 bases). Trimming removed 3 bases from V and 2 bases from J, with 19 bases in between. The CDR3 spans 17 residues. CDR1 is MDHEN, CDR2 SYDVKM, per germline.